The rows below give T cell receptor beta chains drawn from one sample of a study of T cell repertoires and HLA-DP antigens. This table comes from immunoSEQ multiplex PCR, and its TCRdb copy is limited to in-frame clones, with some not included. This table has around 100,000 clones, nearly 95% appearing once. Their antigens are not known. Sequenced sample: CD4+ T cells from PBMCs. All receptors derive from a woman aged 18-30 years in good health and CMV-seronegative. Both conserved end residues are part of each CDR3. A D gene is named only where the DNA matches it firmly.

cdr3_aa: CASSPRAGGSGETQYF
d_call: .
j_call: TRBJ2-5
v_call: TRBV18

cdr3_aa: CASSQGRYSNQPQHF
d_call: .
j_call: TRBJ1-5
v_call: TRBV28

cdr3_aa: CASRGTYSYEQYF
d_call: .
j_call: TRBJ2-7
v_call: TRBV27

cdr3_aa: CASSSTATVHSSNQPQHF
d_call: .
j_call: TRBJ1-5
v_call: TRBV5-1

cdr3_aa: CASTHRGTDTQYF
d_call: .
j_call: TRBJ2-3
v_call: TRBV27

cdr3_aa: CASSLSGAGGSPIGELFF
d_call: TRBD1
j_call: TRBJ2-2
v_call: TRBV27

cdr3_aa: CASSLLRRETQYF
d_call: .
j_call: TRBJ2-5
v_call: TRBV7-2

cdr3_aa: CASSAWGTGGEKLFF
d_call: TRBD1
j_call: TRBJ1-4
v_call: TRBV9

cdr3_aa: CASSFGSLNTEAFF
d_call: .
j_call: TRBJ1-1
v_call: TRBV19

cdr3_aa: CASSLAGGGSGREKLFF
d_call: .
j_call: TRBJ1-4
v_call: TRBV7-2

cdr3_aa: CASSLVLGTEAFF
d_call: .
j_call: TRBJ1-1
v_call: TRBV7-9

cdr3_aa: CATSRAARTAETQYF
d_call: .
j_call: TRBJ2-5
v_call: TRBV15

cdr3_aa: CASSLVVTPNTEAFF
d_call: .
j_call: TRBJ1-1
v_call: TRBV7-2

cdr3_aa: CASSGDVHTGELFF
d_call: .
j_call: TRBJ2-2
v_call: TRBV2

cdr3_aa: CASSVGGINEKLFF
d_call: .
j_call: TRBJ1-4
v_call: TRBV2

cdr3_aa: CSAGTPLAQYF
d_call: .
j_call: TRBJ2-5
v_call: TRBV29-1

cdr3_aa: CATSRPRQGATYEQYF
d_call: TRBD1
j_call: TRBJ2-7
v_call: TRBV15

cdr3_aa: CASSPSPDQETQYF
d_call: .
j_call: TRBJ2-5
v_call: TRBV7-6

cdr3_aa: CASTLREGDTQYF
d_call: TRBD2
j_call: TRBJ2-3
v_call: TRBV4-1

cdr3_aa: CASSNPGRNTGELFF
d_call: .
j_call: TRBJ2-2
v_call: TRBV6-5

cdr3_aa: CAWTGGPAREQYF
d_call: TRBD2
j_call: TRBJ2-7
v_call: TRBV30

cdr3_aa: CASSLGGAGLYGYTF
d_call: .
j_call: TRBJ1-2
v_call: TRBV28

cdr3_aa: CASSGALAGYNEQFF
d_call: TRBD2
j_call: TRBJ2-1
v_call: TRBV18

cdr3_aa: CASSPTGGPGNTIYF
d_call: TRBD1
j_call: TRBJ1-3
v_call: TRBV7-3

cdr3_aa: CASSPRRGAQPEYEQFF
d_call: .
j_call: TRBJ2-1
v_call: TRBV18

cdr3_aa: CASSGRAGGPPTDTQYF
d_call: TRBD2
j_call: TRBJ2-3
v_call: TRBV5-1

cdr3_aa: CASSPIAGGDYNEQFF
d_call: TRBD2
j_call: TRBJ2-1
v_call: TRBV28

cdr3_aa: CSARTGGWNTEAFF
d_call: TRBD1
j_call: TRBJ1-1
v_call: TRBV29-1

cdr3_aa: CASSLSRGNTEAFF
d_call: .
j_call: TRBJ1-1
v_call: TRBV13

cdr3_aa: CASSQGALLNSNQPQHF
d_call: TRBD1
j_call: TRBJ1-5
v_call: TRBV7-2

cdr3_aa: CASRNRGANYGYTF
d_call: TRBD1
j_call: TRBJ1-2
v_call: TRBV7-2

cdr3_aa: CASRPPERTSNYTF
d_call: .
j_call: TRBJ1-2
v_call: TRBV6-5

cdr3_aa: CASNLQGAGELFF
d_call: TRBD1
j_call: TRBJ2-2
v_call: TRBV27

cdr3_aa: CATRLGGEVTEAFF
d_call: .
j_call: TRBJ1-1
v_call: TRBV28

cdr3_aa: CASSLYTETQYF
d_call: .
j_call: TRBJ2-5
v_call: TRBV7-2

cdr3_aa: CASSPSSYEQYF
d_call: .
j_call: TRBJ2-7
v_call: TRBV7-9

cdr3_aa: CASSFPGVNTEAFF
d_call: .
j_call: TRBJ1-1
v_call: TRBV7-8

cdr3_aa: CAWSSSTGNLDEQFF
d_call: TRBD1
j_call: TRBJ2-1
v_call: TRBV30

cdr3_aa: CASSRGGVYQETQYF
d_call: .
j_call: TRBJ2-5
v_call: TRBV18

cdr3_aa: CASSPGGNRGNTGELFF
d_call: .
j_call: TRBJ2-2
v_call: TRBV4-3

cdr3_aa: CAFRTSGYNEQFF
d_call: TRBD2
j_call: TRBJ2-1
v_call: TRBV30

cdr3_aa: CASSEDSMGHWQPQHF
d_call: .
j_call: TRBJ1-5
v_call: TRBV19

cdr3_aa: CASNLRGGSGAEAFF
d_call: TRBD1
j_call: TRBJ1-1
v_call: TRBV19

cdr3_aa: CASSTTGTGGETQYF
d_call: TRBD1
j_call: TRBJ2-5
v_call: TRBV7-9

cdr3_aa: CASSSPAGAVREQFF
d_call: TRBD2
j_call: TRBJ2-1
v_call: TRBV28